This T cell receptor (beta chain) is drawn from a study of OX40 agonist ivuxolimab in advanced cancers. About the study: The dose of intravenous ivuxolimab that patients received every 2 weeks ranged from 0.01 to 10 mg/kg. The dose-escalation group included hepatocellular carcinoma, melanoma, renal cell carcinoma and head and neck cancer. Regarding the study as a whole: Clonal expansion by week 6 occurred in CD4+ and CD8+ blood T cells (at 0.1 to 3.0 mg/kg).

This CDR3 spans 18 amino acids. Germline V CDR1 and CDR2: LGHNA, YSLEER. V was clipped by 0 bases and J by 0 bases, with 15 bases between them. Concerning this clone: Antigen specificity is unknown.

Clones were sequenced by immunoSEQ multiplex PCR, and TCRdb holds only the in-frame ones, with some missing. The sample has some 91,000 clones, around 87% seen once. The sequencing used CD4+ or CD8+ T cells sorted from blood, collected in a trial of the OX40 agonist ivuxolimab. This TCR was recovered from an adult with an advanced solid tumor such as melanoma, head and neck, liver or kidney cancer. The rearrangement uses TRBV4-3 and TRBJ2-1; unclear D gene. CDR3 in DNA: TGCGCCAGCAGCCAAGATAGAATAGGCTGGAGCTCCTACAATGAGCAGTTCTTC. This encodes CASSQDRIGWSSYNEQFF.